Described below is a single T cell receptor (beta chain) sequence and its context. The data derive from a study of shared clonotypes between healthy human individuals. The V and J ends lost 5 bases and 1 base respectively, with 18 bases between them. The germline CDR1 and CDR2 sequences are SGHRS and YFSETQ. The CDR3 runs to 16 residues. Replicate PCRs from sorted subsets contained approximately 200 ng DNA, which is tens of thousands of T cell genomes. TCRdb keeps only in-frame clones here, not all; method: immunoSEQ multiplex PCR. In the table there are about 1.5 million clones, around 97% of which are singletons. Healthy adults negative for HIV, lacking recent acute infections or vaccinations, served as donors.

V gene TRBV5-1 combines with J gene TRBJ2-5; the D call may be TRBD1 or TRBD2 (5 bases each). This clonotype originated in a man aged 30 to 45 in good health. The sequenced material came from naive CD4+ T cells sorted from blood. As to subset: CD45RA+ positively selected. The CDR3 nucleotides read TGCGCCAGCAGTAGAGAATTGGGACCGAGCCAAGAGACCCAGTACTTC. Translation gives CASSRELGPSQETQYF.